Following are 23 T cell receptor beta chains from one sample sequenced in a study of blood T cell repertoires in COVID-19 (dated by TCRdb to 2018 to 2020). Library creation used the immunoSEQ multiplex PCR assay. In its TCRdb copy, this immuneACCESS table keeps in-frame sequences only and misses some clones. Where compared with another copy, unresolved V genes explain less than half of these, and the others have no known cause. Here the sample has nearly 250,000 clones; 85% occur a single time. Clones ranked in the top ten supply about 8.2% of the sample. The sample taken for sequencing was PBMCs or T cells enriched from blood (not recorded which). These receptors were collected from a woman aged 45-60 years with acute COVID-19.

The chain joins TRBV6-5 to TRBJ1-1, with TRBD1 as a possible D gene (6 bases). The CDR3 is made up of 15 amino acids. The V end was cut by 0 bases, the J end by 11 bases, with 19 bases between. Germline CDR1 reads MNHEY; CDR2 reads SVGAGI. CDR3 DNA sequence: TGTGCCAGCAGTTACTCTACAGGGAAAGGTGGGAAGGCTTTCTTT. Translated: CASSYSTGKGGKAFF.

This chain uses TRBV18 with TRBJ2-1; possibly TRBD1 for D (5 bases). The CDR3 is made up of 14 amino acids. In germline, CDR1 is KGHSH, CDR2 LQKENI. Trimming removed 6 bases from V and 10 bases from J, with 19 bases in between. This chain's CDR3 is CASSPMLGVGEQFF. CDR3 DNA sequence: TGTGCCAGCTCCCCAATGCTAGGGGTCGGGGAGCAGTTCTTC.

The V call is TRBV5-1, the J call TRBJ2-7, with D possibly matching TRBD1 (6 bases). The CDR3 loop spans 15 amino acids. The ends were cut back, 0 bases at V and 4 bases at J, with 14 bases in the middle. Per germline, CDR1 SGHRS and CDR2 YFSETQ. CDR3 nucleotide sequence: TGCGCCAGCAGCTTGGATTACAGGGTGAGGTACGAGCAGTACTTC. Its protein product is CASSLDYRVRYEQYF.

About this clone itself: A junction boundary mismatches the germline segment, possibly from a read error. V usage is TRBV3-1 (or the pseudogene TRBV3-2) and J usage is TRBJ2-7; the match to TRBD2 covers 12 bases. CDR3 length: 15 residues. Germline CDR1 is LGHDT and CDR2 is YNNKEL (reference sequence). CDR3 sequence (DNA): TGTGCCAGCAGCCAAGGGACTAGCGGGGTAAAAGTCGAGGACTTC. It codes for CASSQGTSGVKVEDF.

A few counts support this clone. The rearrangement links TRBV12-5 to TRBJ2-2; 11 nucleotides align to TRBD1. Germline V lookup: CDR1 LGHNT, CDR2 FRNRAP. Germline trimming cut 2 bases from V and 5 bases from J; bases unmatched to any gene: 4. The CDR3 extends over 16 amino acids. The CDR3 DNA reads TGTGCTAGTGGTTTGCGGGACAGGGGGATAACCGGGGAGCTGTTTTTT. It translates to CASGLRDRGITGELFF.

The V gene is TRBV7-8, the J gene TRBJ2-2, with TRBD1 as a possible D gene (6 bases). Trimming took off 2 bases at V and 0 bases at J, with 13 bases between the two ends. Germline values: CDR1 SGHVS, CDR2 FQNEAQ. The CDR3 has 17 amino acids. DNA of the CDR3: TGTGCCAGCAGCTTATACGGACAGAACGCGAACACCGGGGAGCTGTTTTTT. This sequence encodes CASSLYGQNANTGELFF. Using reference TRBV7-8 and TRBJ2-2 for the parts outside the CDR3, the full variable domain is GAGVSQSPRYKVAKRGQDVALRCDPISGHVSLFWYQQALGQGPEFLTYFQNEAQLDKSGLPSDRFFAERPEGSVSTLKIQRTQQEDSAVYLCASSLYGQNANTGELFFGEGSRLTVL.

This chain connects TRBV10-3 to TRBJ1-2; 7 bases match TRBD1. CDR3 length: 14 residues. V was pared by 3 bases and J by 4 bases, with 5 bases of the junction left unmatched. From germline, CDR1 is ENHRY and CDR2 SYGVKD. The CDR3 nucleotides read TGTGCCATCAGTGACACCACAGGGGCCTATGGCTACACCTTC. It is translated as CAISDTTGAYGYTF.

This rearrangement joins TRBV9 to TRBJ1-6; D remains ambiguous. CDR1 is SGDLS, CDR2 YYNGEE, per germline. The CDR3 spans 13 residues. The V end lost 4 bases, the J end lost 10 bases, and 12 bases lay between the germline ends. This chain's CDR3 is CASSPSLISPLHF. CDR3 in DNA: TGTGCCAGCAGCCCATCCCTAATCTCACCCCTCCACTTT.

The chain carries TRBV28 and TRBJ1-2, with TRBD1 as a possible D gene (6 bases). With 4 bases removed from V and 4 bases from J, the gap between germline ends came to 13 bases. Germline CDR1 reads MDHEN; CDR2 reads SYDVKM. The CDR3 is made up of 14 amino acids. The CDR3 protein is CASSYGNRAYGYTF. The CDR3 bases are TGTGCCAGCAGTTACGGTAACAGGGCCTATGGCTACACCTTC.

This sequence joins TRBV5-1 and TRBJ2-1; 9 bases line up with TRBD1. The CDR3 runs to 15 residues. V lost 3 bases to trimming and J lost 4 bases; unmatched junction nucleotides: 5. Germline CDR1 and CDR2: SGHRS and YFSETQ. CDR3 sequence: CASSSGTGKYNEQFF. The CDR3 DNA is TGCGCCAGCAGCTCCGGGACAGGGAAATACAATGAGCAGTTCTTC.

In the case of this clone: Other DNA sequences in the sample encode the same CDR3. This chain joins TRBV5-1 and TRBJ2-5; 11 nucleotides line up with TRBD2. This CDR3 is 15 amino acids long. V was clipped by 0 bases and J by 5 bases; unmatched bases: 3. Germline V gene sequence: CDR1 SGHRS, CDR2 YFSETQ. The CDR3 coding sequence is TGCGCCAGCAGCTTGGGGACTAGCGGGCAGGAGACCCAGTACTTC. Translating gives CASSLGTSGQETQYF.

Points on this clone: One end of the junction fails to match germline, which may point to a read error. V gene TRBV18 combines with J gene TRBJ2-1; TRBD1 is a possible D gene (5 bases). CDR1 is KGHSH and CDR2 is LQKENI in the germline V gene. There are 13 residues in the CDR3. CDR3 bases: TGTGCCAGCTCACCGTCAGGGTACAGTGAGCAGTTCTTC. Its protein is CASSPSGYSEQFF.

V is TRBV9 and J is TRBJ2-5; 10 nucleotides align to TRBD1. CDR1 is SGDLS and CDR2 is YYNGEE in the germline V gene. The CDR3 is made up of 18 amino acids. The J segment lost 5 bases and the V segment lost 3 bases, leaving 16 bases of the junction unmatched. The CDR3 sequence: CASSDRVSGTGEEETQYF. CDR3 in DNA: TGTGCCAGCAGCGATAGAGTCTCCGGGACAGGGGAGGAGGAGACCCAGTACTTC.

The chain uses TRBV5-4 and TRBJ2-1; D is ambiguous. CDR3 length: 13 amino acids. CDR1 is SGHNT, CDR2 YYREEE, per germline (reference sequence). Deletions cut 0 bases from V and 13 bases from J, with 14 bases between. CDR3 in amino acids: CASSLERSERQFF. Here the CDR3 DNA reads TGTGCCAGCAGCTTGGAAAGGAGTGAAAGACAGTTCTTC.

The V call is TRBV18, the J call TRBJ1-3; D gene ambiguous. Germline V CDR1 and CDR2: KGHSH, LQKENI. V gave up 6 bases and J gave up 4 bases, with 13 bases separating them. The CDR3 spans 14 residues. CDR3 region: CASSQVAEGNTIYF. CDR3 DNA: TGTGCCAGCTCCCAGGTGGCAGAGGGAAACACCATATATTTT.

This chain connects TRBV4-3 to TRBJ1-4, with a weak D call TRBD1 (5 bases). Trimming took 0 bases from V and 8 from J, leaving 13 bases between them. Germline V CDR1 and CDR2: LGHNA, YSLEER. This CDR3 has 15 residues. CDR3 nucleotide sequence: TGCGCCAGCAGCCAAGAGGGCAGGGCAGAAGAAAAACTGTTTTTT. It is translated as CASSQEGRAEEKLFF.

The chain joins TRBV19 to TRBJ1-1, with 8 bases matching TRBD1. V was clipped by 6 bases and J by 5 bases; unmatched bases: 20. Per germline, CDR1 LNHDA and CDR2 SQIVND (reference sequence). This CDR3 is built from 18 residues. For the CDR3, the DNA is TGTGCCAGTAGCCAGGCACCCCGGTTTACAGGGGGTATTACTGAAGCTTTCTTT. It is translated as CASSQAPRFTGGITEAFF.

V and J are TRBV18 and TRBJ1-2; 9 bases align to TRBD1. J gave up 5 bases and V 7 bases, and 8 bases lay outside the gene matches. Germline CDR1 is KGHSH and CDR2 is LQKENI. The CDR3 has 14 residues. The CDR3: CASLPGTGLYGYTF. The CDR3 DNA follows: TGTGCCAGCTTGCCCGGGACAGGGCTTTATGGCTACACCTTC.

This clone was counted a few times. This chain connects TRBV7-8 to TRBJ1-3; D is undetermined. The CDR3 consists of 16 residues. Per germline, CDR1 SGHVS and CDR2 FQNEAQ. Between the trimmed V and J ends, which lost 1 base and 0 bases, there was a span of 10 bases. The CDR3 DNA reads as TGTGCCAGCAGCTTAGTCGTAGACTACTCTGGAAACACCATATATTTT. This encodes CASSLVVDYSGNTIYF.

This sequence joins TRBV6-2 or TRBV6-3 and TRBJ1-1; 7 bases are shared with TRBD1. Germline CDR1 reads MNHEY; CDR2 reads SVGEGT. The CDR3 is 12 amino acids. After removal of 5 bases from V and 6 bases from J, the junction contained 3 bases not matched to a gene. The DNA for the CDR3 is TGTGCCAGCAGTGGAGGGACAGCTGAAGCTTTCTTT. Translating it yields CASSGGTAEAFF.

The chain combines TRBV19 with TRBJ1-1; D not certain. V shed 5 bases and J shed 3 bases, with 16 bases lying between them. The CDR3 has 15 amino acids. Germline CDR1 LNHDA, CDR2 SQIVND (reference sequence). CDR3 region: CASSPQTSGYTEAFF. The CDR3 nucleotides are TGTGCCAGTAGTCCCCAAACCTCCGGGTACACTGAAGCTTTCTTT.

The V call is TRBV6-5, the J call TRBJ1-2; D not certain. Germline CDR1 MNHEY, CDR2 SVGAGI. V was cut by 8 bases and J by 5 bases, with 12 bases left in between. This CDR3 has 12 amino acids. The CDR3 sequence is CASSELWYGYTF. The CDR3 DNA reads as TGTGCCAGCTCGGAGCTATGGTATGGCTACACCTTC.

Ten or more counts support this clone. V gene TRBV7-9 combines with J gene TRBJ1-5; D is possibly TRBD1 (5 bases). Germline V gene data show CDR1 as SEHNR and CDR2 as FQNEAQ (reference sequence). The CDR3 covers 15 residues. With 3 bases removed from V and 3 bases from J, the gap between germline ends came to 12 bases. Here the CDR3 DNA reads TGTGCCAGCAGCTTGGGGCCCGGATTCAATCAGCCCCAGCATTTT. This translates into CASSLGPGFNQPQHF.